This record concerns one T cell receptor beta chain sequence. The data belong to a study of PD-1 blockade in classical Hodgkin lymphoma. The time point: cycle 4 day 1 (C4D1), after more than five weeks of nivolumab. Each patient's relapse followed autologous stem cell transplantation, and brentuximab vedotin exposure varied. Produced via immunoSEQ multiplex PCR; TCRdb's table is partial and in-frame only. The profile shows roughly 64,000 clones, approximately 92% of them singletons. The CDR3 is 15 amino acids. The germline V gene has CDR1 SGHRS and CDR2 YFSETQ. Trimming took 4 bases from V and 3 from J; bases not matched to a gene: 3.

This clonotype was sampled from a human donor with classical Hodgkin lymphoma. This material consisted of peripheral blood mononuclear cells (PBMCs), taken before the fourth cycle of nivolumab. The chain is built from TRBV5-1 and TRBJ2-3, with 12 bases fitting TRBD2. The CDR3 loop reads CASSPGLAGTDTQYF. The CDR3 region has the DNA TGCGCCAGCAGCCCTGGACTAGCGGGGACAGATACGCAGTATTTT. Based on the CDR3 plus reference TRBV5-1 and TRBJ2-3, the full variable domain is KAGVTQTPRYLIKTRGQQVTLSCSPISGHRSVSWYQQTPGQGLQFLFEYFSETQRNKGNFPGRFSGRQFSNSRSEMNVSTLELGDSALYLCASSPGLAGTDTQYFGPGTRLTVL.